The 29 T cell receptor beta chains presented below share a single source sample, sequenced in a study of CD8+ T cells in alopecia areata. Extraction of RNA preceded its reverse transcription into cDNA, which served as the sequencing template. Repertoires were generated with immunoSEQ multiplex PCR, while TCRdb's copy carries only in-frame clones and drops some. The data contain more than 85,000 clones, 60% to 65% of them singletons. Treatment noted: oral pan-JAK inhibitor, 5-10 mg twice daily. This sample comprised CD8+ T cells sorted from blood, obtained at week 4, from a patient treated with tofacitinib. All receptors come from a human donor with alopecia areata.

This clone occurred a few times. The chain employs TRBV29-1 and TRBJ2-7, with D possibly matching TRBD1 (6 bases). Germline loops: CDR1 SQVTM, CDR2 ANQGSEA. Trimming cost V 3 bases and J 3 bases, with 12 bases left between them. This CDR3 spans 13 amino acids. CDR3 nucleotides: TGCAGCGTTGAGAATGGGGGCAGCTACGAGCAGTACTTC. Amino acid sequence: CSVENGGSYEQYF.

J is TRBJ1-1 and V is TRBV30; D gene uncertain. The germline V gene encodes CDR1 GTSNPN and CDR2 SVGIG (reference sequence). The V end lost 5 bases, the J end lost 5 bases, and 15 bases lay between the germline ends. CDR3 size: 13 residues. CDR3 nucleotides: TGTGCCTGGTATTTTGATGGATGGACTGAAGCTTTCTTT. It codes for CAWYFDGWTEAFF. The whole variable domain, filled in from reference TRBV30 and TRBJ1-1, reads SQTIHQWPATLVQPVGSPLSLECTVEGTSNPNLYWYRQAAGRGLQLLFYSVGIGQISSEVPQNLSASRPQDRQFILSSKKLLLSDSGFYLCAWYFDGWTEAFFGQGTRLTVV.

This clone has a single count. The CDR3 here is CASSIEEGLTDTQYF. DNA for the CDR3: TGTGCCAGTAGTATAGAGGAGGGACTCACAGATACGCAGTATTTT. The V and J genes are TRBV19 and TRBJ2-3; possible D gene TRBD2, 6 bases. Germline CDR1 is LNHDA and CDR2 is SQIVND (reference sequence). The CDR3 sequence is 15 residues long. The V end lost 0 bases, the J end lost 2 bases, and 9 bases lay between the germline ends.

The V and J genes are TRBV5-4 and TRBJ2-7; a weak D match, TRBD1 (5 bases). Looked up from germline, CDR1 is SGHNT and CDR2 is YYREEE (reference sequence). The CDR3 totals 14 residues. V was shortened by 2 bases and J by 0 bases, with 9 bases between the two germline ends. The CDR3 DNA sequence: TGTGCCAGCAGCTTATGGACAAGCTCCTACGAGCAGTACTTC. Translated, it gives CASSLWTSSYEQYF.

V and J are TRBV5-1 and TRBJ1-2; D is uncertain. Between the trimmed V and J ends, which lost 0 bases and 7 bases, there was a span of 10 bases. The germline gives CDR1 SGHRS, CDR2 YFSETQ. The CDR3 runs to 13 residues. This chain's CDR3 is CASSLGKTSGYTF. The CDR3 DNA reads as TGCGCCAGCAGCTTGGGCAAGACTTCTGGCTACACCTTC.

This clone was recorded a few times. The chain uses TRBV4-1 and TRBJ2-7; D gene uncertain. Germline CDR1 and CDR2: MGHRA and YSYEKL. V lost 2 bases to trimming and J lost 5 bases, with 10 bases between them. The CDR3 runs to 13 residues. CDR3: CASSQILTDEQYF. Here the CDR3 DNA reads TGCGCCAGCAGCCAAATACTGACGGACGAGCAGTACTTC.

This clone was seen a few times. This chain joins TRBV27 and TRBJ2-7, with D possibly matching TRBD2 (6 bases). There are 13 residues in the CDR3. The V and J ends lost 4 bases and 4 bases respectively, with 11 bases between them. The germline V gene has CDR1 MNHEY and CDR2 SMNVEV (reference sequence). CDR3 sequence reads: CASSYGGLYEQYF. The CDR3 DNA sequence: TGTGCCAGCAGTTATGGAGGGTTGTACGAGCAGTACTTC.

CDR3 protein: CASSSRLDSLYF. The CDR3 region has the DNA TGTGCCAGCAGTTCCCGCCTGGACAGCTTATATTTT. V usage is TRBV6-5 and J usage is TRBJ1-3; a weak D match, TRBD1 (6 bases). The ends were cut back, 4 bases at V and 14 bases at J, with 15 bases in the middle. The CDR3 contains 12 residues. The germline CDR1 and CDR2 sequences are MNHEY and SVGAGI.

There are a few counts of this clone. This chain links TRBV7-9 with TRBJ2-5; no reliable D call. Trimming cost V 4 bases and J 4 bases, with 13 bases left between them. The CDR3 is made up of 14 amino acids. From germline, CDR1 is SEHNR and CDR2 FQNEAQ (reference sequence). The CDR3 DNA is TGTGCCAGCAGCTCTCTGGCCAGGCGAGAGACCCAGTACTTC. Residues: CASSSLARRETQYF.

This chain connects TRBV27 to TRBJ1-6; D gene unclear. Per germline, CDR1 MNHEY and CDR2 SMNVEV (reference sequence). The CDR3 is made up of 16 amino acids. V lost 5 bases, J lost 7 bases, and 18 bases lay in between. The chain's CDR3 is CASSPLWEARNSPLHF. CDR3 coding DNA: TGTGCCAGCAGTCCCCTCTGGGAGGCAAGAAATTCACCCCTCCACTTT.

The J gene is TRBJ2-2, the V gene TRBV5-4, with D possibly TRBD2 on 6 matching bases. This CDR3 is 15 amino acids long. Germline V lookup: CDR1 SGHNT, CDR2 YYREEE (reference sequence). V gave up 1 base and J gave up 1 base, with 8 bases separating them. The CDR3 protein is CASSLRGLNTGELFF. The DNA for the CDR3 is TGTGCCAGCAGCTTGAGGGGACTGAACACCGGGGAGCTGTTTTTT.

V is TRBV29-1 and J is TRBJ2-2, with D possibly matching TRBD2 (6 bases). This CDR3 has 14 amino acids. Germline loops: CDR1 SQVTM, CDR2 ANQGSEA. The ends were cut back, 3 bases at V and 3 bases at J, with 11 bases in the middle. CDR3 coding DNA: TGCAGCGTTGAGGCCAGCGGGCACACCGGGGAGCTGTTTTTT. Translated: CSVEASGHTGELFF.

The rearrangement links TRBV30 to TRBJ1-1, with unresolved D. The germline V gene encodes CDR1 GTSNPN and CDR2 SVGIG (reference sequence). The V end was cut by 1 base, the J end by 4 bases, with 13 bases between. This CDR3 has 14 amino acids. CDR3 in DNA: TGTGCCTGGAGTGAGAATACGTGGGGCACTGAAGCTTTCTTT. Amino acids: CAWSENTWGTEAFF.

The V gene is TRBV5-1, the J gene TRBJ2-7, with 7 bases that match TRBD1. The CDR3 spans 14 residues. Germline values: CDR1 SGHRS, CDR2 YFSETQ. V lost 1 base, J lost 3 bases, and 4 bases stayed unmatched. The CDR3 DNA follows: TGCGCCAGCAGCTTGCCGGGACAGAACTACGAGCAGTACTTC. Its protein is CASSLPGQNYEQYF.

A single count supports this clone. This chain connects TRBV5-6 to TRBJ1-5; TRBD1 matches at 8 bases. Germline V lookup: CDR1 SGHDT, CDR2 YYEEEE. The V gene end was trimmed by 0 bases and the J gene end by 9 bases; junction bases not matched to a gene: 2. The CDR3 spans 13 residues. The CDR3: CASSLADRAPQHF. CDR3 bases: TGTGCCAGCAGCTTGGCGGACAGGGCGCCCCAGCATTTT. The full variable domain, in which reference TRBV5-6 and TRBJ1-5 provide the parts outside the CDR3, is DAGVTQSPTHLIKTRGQQVTLRCSPKSGHDTVSWYQQALGQGPQFIFQYYEEEERQRGNFPDRFSGHQFPNYSSELNVNALLLGDSALYLCASSLADRAPQHFGDGTRLSIL.

The rearrangement uses TRBV7-9 and TRBJ1-2; 10 bases are shared with TRBD1. The trim removed 5 bases at V and 2 bases at J, leaving 5 bases unmatched. This CDR3 contains 15 residues. Germline CDR1 reads SEHNR; CDR2 reads FQNEAQ (reference sequence). The DNA for the CDR3 is TGTGCCAGCAGCGAAGACAGGGGGCCGAACTATGGCTACACCTTC. It translates to CASSEDRGPNYGYTF.

This chain joins TRBV27 and TRBJ1-1; 8 positions agree with TRBD1. Trimming at V came to 5 bases and at J to 1 base, leaving 3 bases not matched to a gene. Germline V gene data show CDR1 as MNHEY and CDR2 as SMNVEV (reference sequence). This CDR3 has 14 amino acids. The CDR3 here is CASSPQGGNTEAFF. CDR3 DNA: TGTGCCAGCAGTCCACAGGGGGGGAACACTGAAGCTTTCTTT.

The chain couples TRBV9 to TRBJ2-3; no clear D gene. Germline V gene lookup returns CDR1 SGDLS and CDR2 YYNGEE. V was cut by 3 bases and J by 2 bases, with 7 bases left in between. There are 13 residues in the CDR3. In DNA, the CDR3 is TGTGCCAGCAGCGAGTCCCCCACAGATACGCAGTATTTT. As protein: CASSESPTDTQYF.

The chain is built from TRBV28 and TRBJ2-7, with 8 bases aligning to TRBD1. The germline V gene has CDR1 MDHEN and CDR2 SYDVKM. V was pared by 10 bases and J by 2 bases, with 7 bases of the junction left unmatched. This CDR3 spans 13 amino acids. The CDR3 here is CATHGQGAYEQYF. In DNA, the CDR3 is TGTGCCACCCATGGACAGGGCGCCTACGAGCAGTACTTC.

The chain links TRBV4-3 to TRBJ2-7; D possibly corresponds to TRBD2 (5 bases). Trimming shortened V by 0 bases and J by 1 base, and 10 bases separated the two germline ends. The CDR3 spans 15 residues. Per the germline V gene, CDR1 is LGHNA and CDR2 is YSLEER. The DNA for the CDR3 is TGCGCCAGCAGCCAAGATCTAGAGCGGTCCTACGAGCAGTACTTC. Translating it yields CASSQDLERSYEQYF.

In its sample, this clone was seen a few times. The genes are TRBV23-1 and TRBJ1-5, with TRBD1 identical over 8 bases. TRBV23-1 is known as an ORF, though its function is uncertain. Trimming took 9 bases from V and 5 from J; bases not matched to a gene: 12. The CDR3 length is 15 residues. CDR3 bases: TGCGCCAGGTACTGCAGGGGGCGAGTATATCAGCCCCAGCATTTT. Encoded protein: CARYCRGRVYQPQHF.

Only a few counts were recorded for this clone. DNA for the CDR3: TGTGCCAGCAAACGGACCGGCAATCAGCCCCAGCATTTT. Encoded protein: CASKRTGNQPQHF. This rearrangement joins TRBV27 to TRBJ1-5, with no clear D. Germline V CDR1 and CDR2: MNHEY, SMNVEV (reference sequence). The ends were cut back, 7 bases at V and 2 bases at J, with 9 bases in the middle. This CDR3 contains 13 residues.

J is TRBJ2-1 and V is TRBV29-1, with 9 bases lining up with TRBD1. This CDR3 region has 14 residues. Trimming at V came to 5 bases and at J to 5 bases, leaving 7 bases not matched to a gene. The germline V gene encodes CDR1 SQVTM and CDR2 ANQGSEA. The CDR3 reads CSVLLGTGNNEQFF. The CDR3 bases are TGCAGCGTTCTACTGGGGACAGGGAACAATGAGCAGTTCTTC.

This clone has more than one count but fewer than ten. V is TRBV4-3 and J is TRBJ2-7; TRBD2 matches at 7 bases. The CDR3 contains 16 residues. The trim removed 4 bases at V and 4 bases at J, leaving 13 bases unmatched. Germline lookup yields CDR1 LGHNA and CDR2 YSLEER. The CDR3 DNA follows: TGCGCCAGCAGCCTCAGTAGGGAGGGCCTCCAATACGAGCAGTACTTC. Its translation: CASSLSREGLQYEQYF.

CDR3 sequence reads: CASSFSTNYGYTF. The CDR3 DNA is TGTGCCAGCAGCTTTTCGACTAACTATGGCTACACCTTC. This chain connects TRBV7-9 to TRBJ1-2; the D is unclear. The V end was cut by 3 bases, the J end by 0 bases, with 5 bases between. Germline CDR1 is SEHNR and CDR2 is FQNEAQ (reference sequence). The length of the CDR3 is 13 residues.

The rearrangement joins TRBV7-9 to TRBJ2-1, with 7 bases matching TRBD2. The CDR3 loop spans 16 amino acids. Trimming at V came to 4 bases and at J to 0 bases, leaving 6 bases not matched to a gene. The V gene's germline CDR1 is SEHNR and CDR2 FQNEAQ (reference sequence). The CDR3 sequence: CASSSIPGGSYNEQFF. The CDR3 DNA sequence: TGTGCCAGCAGCTCCATACCGGGAGGCTCCTACAATGAGCAGTTCTTC.

This clone was counted only a few times. V is TRBV27 and J is TRBJ1-1; D is unresolved. The ends were cut back, 2 bases at V and 2 bases at J, with 9 bases in the middle. The CDR3 contains 14 residues. From germline, CDR1 is MNHEY and CDR2 SMNVEV (reference sequence). The CDR3 nucleotides read TGTGCCAGCAGTTTAGGATTGGGAAACACTGAAGCTTTCTTT. Translation: CASSLGLGNTEAFF.

The chain carries TRBV10-3 and TRBJ2-7; D not certain. The V end was cut by 0 bases, the J end by 0 bases, with 9 bases between. The CDR3 totals 15 residues. The V gene's germline CDR1 is ENHRY and CDR2 SYGVKD. This CDR3 is CAISESEAVSYEQYF. CDR3 DNA: TGTGCCATCAGTGAGTCCGAGGCGGTCTCCTACGAGCAGTACTTC.

There are many counts of this clone. The rearrangement links TRBV7-3 to TRBJ2-3; unclear D gene. The CDR3 runs 15 residues. Germline V lookup: CDR1 SGHTA, CDR2 FQGTGA. V was pared by 0 bases and J by 1 base, with 8 bases between. The CDR3 sequence is CASSLTPPGTDTQYF. In nucleotides, the CDR3 is TGTGCCAGCAGCTTAACACCCCCGGGCACAGATACGCAGTATTTT.